This T cell receptor (beta chain) was sequenced for a study of Ad26.COV2.S vaccination and SARS-CoV-2 variants. The V end was cut by 5 bases, the J end by 0 bases, with 12 bases between. Per germline, CDR1 SGHNT and CDR2 YYREEE (reference sequence). There are 15 residues in the CDR3. Overall study findings and caveats: Reports say spike-specific CD8+ and CD4+ T cell responses covered substantial breadth after vaccination. The TCR breadth and depth analyses may have produced an underestimate of total T cell responses. Non-spike TCR breadth showed similarity between vaccine and placebo recipients. Spike-specific TCR breadth in vaccine recipients exceeded that seen in placebo recipients.

This clone is a singleton in its sample. Its matching antigen is unknown. Here immunoSEQ multiplex PCR was the method, and the copy in TCRdb shows in-frame clones only, minus some. The sample includes 85,000 to 120,000 clones, roughly 75% of them seen just once. This TCR derives from a human donor who had recovered from COVID-19. V gene TRBV5-4 combines with J gene TRBJ1-3; D ambiguous. The sample consisted of peripheral blood, taken after recovery from COVID-19. The CDR3 loop reads CASSFGGSSGNTIYF. DNA for the CDR3: TGTGCCAGCAGTTTCGGCGGGAGCTCTGGAAACACCATATATTTT.